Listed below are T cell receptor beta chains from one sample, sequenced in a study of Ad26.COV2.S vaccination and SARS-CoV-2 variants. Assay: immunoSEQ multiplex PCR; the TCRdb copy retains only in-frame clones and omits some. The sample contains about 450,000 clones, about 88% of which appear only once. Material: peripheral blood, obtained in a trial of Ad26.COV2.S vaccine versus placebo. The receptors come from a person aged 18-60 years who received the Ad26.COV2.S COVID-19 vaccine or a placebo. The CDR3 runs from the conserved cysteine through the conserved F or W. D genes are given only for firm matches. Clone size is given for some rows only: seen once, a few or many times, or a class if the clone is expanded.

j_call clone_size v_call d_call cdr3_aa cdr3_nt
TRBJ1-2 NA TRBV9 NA CASSVGTSTYGYTF TGTGCCAGCAGCGTCGGGACTTCCACTTATGGCTACACCTTC
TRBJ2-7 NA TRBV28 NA CASSFAEGEQYF TGTGCCAGCAGTTTTGCCGAGGGGGAGCAGTACTTC
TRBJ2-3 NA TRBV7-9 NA CASSLEDRTDTQYF TGTGCCAGCAGCCTCGAAGACAGGACAGATACGCAGTATTTT
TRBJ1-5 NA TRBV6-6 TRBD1 CASGTGRYNQPQHF TGTGCCAGCGGGACAGGACGTTACAATCAGCCCCAGCATTTT
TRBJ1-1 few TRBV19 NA CASSILRGTEAFF TGTGCCAGTAGTATCCTGAGGGGCACTGAAGCTTTCTTT
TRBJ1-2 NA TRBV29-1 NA CSVVTTSYGYTF TGCAGCGTTGTCACTACCTCCTATGGCTACACCTTC
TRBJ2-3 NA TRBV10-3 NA CAISDPGASGTDTQYF TGTGCCATCAGTGACCCGGGGGCTTCCGGCACAGATACGCAGTATTTT
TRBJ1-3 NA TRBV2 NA CASRDTLIRNTIYF TGTGCCAGCAGGGACACCCTAATAAGGAACACCATATATTTT
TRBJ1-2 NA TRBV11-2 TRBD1 CASSLGATTGSYGYTF TGTGCCAGCAGCTTAGGAGCAACGACAGGGAGCTATGGCTACACCTTC
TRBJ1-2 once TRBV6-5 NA CACWDISRDGYTF TGTGCCTGTTGGGACATCTCAAGAGATGGCTACACCTTC
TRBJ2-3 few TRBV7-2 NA CASSFSAFADTQYF TGTGCCAGCAGCTTTTCGGCCTTCGCAGATACGCAGTATTTT
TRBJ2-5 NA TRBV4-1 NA CASSPRRGETQYF TGCGCCAGCAGCCCCCGGCGCGGAGAGACCCAGTACTTC
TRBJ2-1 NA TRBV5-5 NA CASSRAQGTASYNEQFF TGTGCCAGCAGCCGCGCACAGGGTACCGCTTCCTACAATGAGCAGTTCTTC
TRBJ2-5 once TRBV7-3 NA CASSWGAEETQYF TGTGCCAGCAGCTGGGGTGCGGAAGAGACCCAGTACTTC
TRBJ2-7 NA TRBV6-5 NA CATTPPYEQYF TGTGCCACCACCCCCCCGTACGAGCAGTACTTC
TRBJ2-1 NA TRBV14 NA CASSLISSSEYNEQFF TGTGCCAGCAGCCTTATAAGCTCGTCAGAGTACAATGAGCAGTTCTTC
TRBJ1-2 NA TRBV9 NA CASTRQANYGYTF TGTGCCAGCACTCGACAGGCTAACTATGGCTACACCTTC
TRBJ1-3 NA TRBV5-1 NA CASSLEGPDSGNTIYF TGCGCCAGCAGCTTGGAAGGGCCCGACTCTGGAAACACCATATATTTT
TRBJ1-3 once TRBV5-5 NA CASSFLGARSGNTIYF TGTGCCAGCAGCTTTCTAGGGGCCCGCTCTGGAAACACCATATATTTT
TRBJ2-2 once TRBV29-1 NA CSVDEDMLGELFF TGCAGCGTTGATGAGGACATGCTCGGGGAGCTGTTTTTT
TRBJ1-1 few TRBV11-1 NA CASSSMALNTEAFF TGTGCCAGCAGCTCGATGGCCCTGAACACTGAAGCTTTCTTT
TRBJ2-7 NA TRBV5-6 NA CASSFGHSYEQYF TGTGCCAGCAGCTTCGGGCATTCCTACGAGCAGTACTTC
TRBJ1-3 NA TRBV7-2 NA CASSLSGGSGNTIYF TGTGCCAGCAGCTTATCTGGGGGCTCTGGAAACACCATATATTTT
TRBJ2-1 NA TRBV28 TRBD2 CASRKRGVQYQFF TGTGCCAGCAGGAAGCGGGGGGTCCAATACCAGTTCTTC
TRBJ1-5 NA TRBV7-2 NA CASSLALNGHQPQHF TGTGCCAGCAGCTTAGCTTTGAACGGGCATCAGCCCCAGCATTTT
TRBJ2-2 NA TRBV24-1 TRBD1 CATRRTGNTGELFF TGTGCCACCAGGAGGACAGGGAACACCGGGGAGCTGTTTTTT
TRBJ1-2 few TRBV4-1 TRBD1 CASSRGGQSYGYTF TGCGCCAGCAGCCGCGGGGGACAGAGCTATGGCTACACCTTC
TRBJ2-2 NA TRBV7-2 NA CASSLGLSSAAGELFF TGTGCCAGCAGCTTAGGGCTATCAAGCGCGGCCGGGGAGCTGTTTTTT
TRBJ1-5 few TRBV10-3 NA CAISVDSLQPQHF TGTGCCATCAGCGTGGACAGCTTACAGCCCCAGCATTTT
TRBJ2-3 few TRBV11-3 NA CASSSRGITGYTQYF TGTGCCAGCAGCTCCCGAGGGATCACGGGATATACGCAGTATTTT
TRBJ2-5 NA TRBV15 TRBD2 CATSRGGGGTGETQYF TGTGCCACCAGCAGAGGTGGGGGAGGGACGGGAGAGACCCAGTACTTC
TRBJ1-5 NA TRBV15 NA CATSSQGRDQPQHF TGTGCCACCAGCTCGCAGGGAAGAGATCAGCCCCAGCATTTT
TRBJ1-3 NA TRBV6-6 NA CASSPRADLISGNTIYF TGTGCCAGCAGTCCCCGCGCTGATCTAATCTCTGGAAACACCATATATTTT
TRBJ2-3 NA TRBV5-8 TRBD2 CATASGGSTDTQYF TGTGCCACCGCCAGCGGGGGAAGCACAGATACGCAGTATTTT
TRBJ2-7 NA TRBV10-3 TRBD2 CAISEYRLAGAYEQYF TGTGCCATCAGTGAGTATCGACTAGCGGGGGCTTACGAGCAGTACTTC
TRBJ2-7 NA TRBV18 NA CASSPRQESYEQYF TGTGCCAGCTCACCTAGACAGGAGTCCTACGAGCAGTACTTC
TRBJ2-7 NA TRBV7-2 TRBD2 CASSLQQGLYEQYF TGTGCCAGCAGCTTACAGCAGGGACTATACGAGCAGTACTTC
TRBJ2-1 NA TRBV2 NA CASSGGLARNNEQFF TGTGCCAGCAGTGGTGGGCTAGCCCGGAACAATGAGCAGTTCTTC
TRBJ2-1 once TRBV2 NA CASELYNEQFF TGTGCCAGTGAACTCTACAATGAGCAGTTCTTC
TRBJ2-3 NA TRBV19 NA CASSIDKEESQYF TGTGCCAGTAGTATAGATAAAGAGGAATCGCAGTATTTT
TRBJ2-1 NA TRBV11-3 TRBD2 CASSPGLAGDNEQFF TGTGCCAGCAGCCCTGGACTAGCGGGCGACAATGAGCAGTTCTTC
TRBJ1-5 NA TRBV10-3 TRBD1 CAISESKRQGIQPQHF TGTGCCATCAGTGAGTCGAAGAGACAGGGGATTCAGCCCCAGCATTTT
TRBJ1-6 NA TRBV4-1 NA CASSRGRNSPLHF TGCGCCAGCAGCCGGGGGAGGAATTCACCCCTCCACTTT